These T cell receptor beta chains were read from a single sample in a study of T cell responses to AZD1222 COVID-19 vaccine. Here immunoSEQ multiplex PCR was the method, and the copy in TCRdb shows in-frame clones only, minus some. This sample has under 150,000 clones, with about 91% found just once. The sequenced sample was peripheral blood, obtained 28 days after the second AZD1222 dose. These receptors all stem from an adult who received the AZD1222 COVID-19 vaccine. CDR3s include the opening cysteine and the closing phenylalanine or tryptophan. D genes are given only for firm matches.

V: TRBV4-3; D: NA; J: TRBJ2-2; CDR3: CASSQVPGQNTGELFF; DNA: TGCGCCAGCAGCCAAGTCCCGGGACAGAACACCGGGGAGCTGTTTTTT
V: TRBV10-3; D: NA; J: TRBJ1-2; CDR3: CAIRGGQQGSGYGYTF; DNA: TGTGCCATCAGGGGGGGGCAACAGGGTTCGGGCTATGGCTACACCTTC
V: TRBV4-3; D: NA; J: TRBJ1-2; CDR3: CASRGTPTDGGYTF; DNA: TGCGCCAGCAGGGGGACACCAACGGACGGGGGCTACACCTTC
V: TRBV7-2; D: NA; J: TRBJ1-5; CDR3: CASSQSPQHHQPQHF; DNA: TGTGCCAGCAGCCAAAGTCCGCAGCACCATCAGCCCCAGCATTTT
V: TRBV12-3/TRBV12-4; D: TRBD1; J: TRBJ1-1; CDR3: CASRTGDEAFF; DNA: TGTGCCAGCAGGACAGGGGATGAAGCTTTCTTT
V: TRBV4-1; D: NA; J: TRBJ2-1; CDR3: CASSQVNMVSYNEQFF; DNA: TGCGCCAGCAGCCAAGTGAACATGGTCTCCTACAATGAGCAGTTCTTC
V: TRBV2; D: NA; J: TRBJ1-2; CDR3: CASTLEGGGYTF; DNA: TGTGCCAGCACCTTGGAGGGAGGCGGCTACACCTTC
V: TRBV13; D: NA; J: TRBJ2-6; CDR3: CASSLVNSGANVLTF; DNA: TGTGCCAGCAGCTTAGTAAACTCTGGGGCCAACGTCCTGACTTTC
V: TRBV12-3/TRBV12-4; D: NA; J: TRBJ2-3; CDR3: CASTRTDTQYF; DNA: TGTGCCAGCACCCGCACAGATACGCAGTATTTT
V: TRBV19; D: NA; J: TRBJ2-7; CDR3: CASSMKSTRGWGSSYEQYF; DNA: TGTGCCAGTAGTATGAAGAGTACTCGGGGGTGGGGAAGCTCCTACGAGCAGTACTTC
V: TRBV2; D: NA; J: TRBJ1-6; CDR3: CASRATGSSYNSPLHF; DNA: TGTGCCAGCAGGGCTACAGGGAGCTCCTATAATTCACCCCTCCACTTT
V: TRBV2; D: TRBD2; J: TRBJ2-3; CDR3: CASSVEASGWYTQYF; DNA: TGTGCCAGCAGTGTCGAGGCTAGCGGGTGGTATACGCAGTATTTT
V: TRBV4-1; D: NA; J: TRBJ1-2; CDR3: CASSQAQTVNYGYTF; DNA: TGCGCCAGCAGCCAAGCTCAGACAGTTAACTATGGCTACACCTTC
V: TRBV5-4; D: TRBD2; J: TRBJ2-3; CDR3: CASSTAGGRYPDTQYF; DNA: TGTGCCAGCAGCACAGCGGGGGGGCGGTATCCAGATACGCAGTATTTT
V: TRBV6-5; D: TRBD1; J: TRBJ1-2; CDR3: CASSKTGSLGYTF; DNA: TGTGCCAGCTCCAAGACAGGGTCGCTGGGCTACACCTTC
V: TRBV3-1/TRBV3-2; D: TRBD2; J: TRBJ2-7; CDR3: CASSQGRLATEQYF; DNA: TGTGCCAGCAGCCAAGGGAGACTAGCGACCGAGCAGTACTTC
V: TRBV7-9; D: NA; J: TRBJ1-4; CDR3: CASSLAQGRSEKLFF; DNA: TGTGCCAGCAGCTTGGCCCAGGGAAGAAGTGAAAAACTGTTTTTT
V: TRBV7-9; D: TRBD1; J: TRBJ1-1; CDR3: CASSRSDRGPEAFF; DNA: TGTGCCAGCAGCCGATCCGACAGGGGGCCTGAAGCTTTCTTT
V: TRBV25-1; D: NA; J: TRBJ1-2; CDR3: CASSSSDSYGYTF; DNA: TGTGCCAGCAGCTCCTCTGACTCCTATGGCTACACCTTC
V: TRBV4-1; D: NA; J: TRBJ1-4; CDR3: CASSQESLEGANEKLFF; DNA: TGCGCCAGCAGCCAAGAAAGCCTCGAGGGTGCTAATGAAAAACTGTTTTTT
V: TRBV24-1; D: NA; J: TRBJ1-1; CDR3: CATSDGMNTEAFF; DNA: TGTGCCACCAGTGATGGGATGAACACTGAAGCTTTCTTT
V: TRBV6-5; D: NA; J: TRBJ1-2; CDR3: CASSPAQWDGYTF; DNA: TGTGCCAGCAGCCCGGCCCAATGGGATGGCTACACCTTC
V: TRBV28; D: NA; J: TRBJ1-2; CDR3: CASSLDRFSYTF; DNA: TGTGCCAGCAGTTTAGACCGCTTCAGCTACACCTTC
V: TRBV18; D: TRBD1; J: TRBJ2-1; CDR3: CASSQTRGTGGTEQFF; DNA: TGTGCCAGCTCACAGACCCGAGGGACAGGGGGAACTGAGCAGTTCTTC
V: TRBV6-1; D: NA; J: TRBJ1-1; CDR3: CASSEYGGLNTEAFF; DNA: TGTGCCAGCAGTGAATATGGGGGTTTGAACACTGAAGCTTTCTTT
V: TRBV5-4; D: NA; J: TRBJ1-1; CDR3: CASSLTGGTSNTEAFF; DNA: TGTGCCAGCAGCTTGACCGGGGGGACATCGAACACTGAAGCTTTCTTT
V: TRBV3-1/TRBV3-2; D: NA; J: TRBJ2-2; CDR3: CASGRRTGELFF; DNA: TGTGCCAGCGGACGGAGAACCGGGGAGCTGTTTTTT
V: TRBV2; D: NA; J: TRBJ1-5; CDR3: CASSAGTSNQPQHF; DNA: TGTGCCAGCAGCGCAGGGACTAGCAATCAGCCCCAGCATTTT
V: TRBV6-4; D: NA; J: TRBJ1-1; CDR3: CASSVSENTEAFF; DNA: TGTGCCAGCAGTGTCTCAGAGAACACTGAAGCTTTCTTT